Below, 17 T cell receptor beta chains from the same sample are listed, as sequenced in a study of CD8+CD57+ T cells in acquired aplastic anemia. TCR beta VDJ and CDR3 profiles were obtained from a genomic DNA template. TCRdb used MiXCR to reprocess the reads, holding one entry per CDR3 protein. This table holds approximately 190,000 distinct CDR3 sequences, about three fifths found once. Sequencing was performed on sorted CD4+, CD8+, or CD8+CD57+ T cells (not recorded which) from PBMCs. The receptors were gathered from a human donor with severe aplastic anemia or a healthy control (not recorded which).

The rearrangement joins TRBV5-1 to TRBJ2-7; no clear D. The CDR3 spans 13 residues. Germline CDR1 reads SGHRS; CDR2 reads YFSETQ. V lost 1 base to trimming and J lost 2 bases, with 7 bases between them. CDR3 sequence reads: CASSLTSTYEQYF. In DNA form, the CDR3 reads TGCGCCAGCAGCTTGACTTCCACCTACGAGCAGTACTTC.

The chain joins TRBV2 to TRBJ1-2; D is unresolved. Germline V gene lookup returns CDR1 SNHLY and CDR2 FYNNEI. With 7 bases removed from V and 8 bases from J, the gap between germline ends came to 8 bases. This CDR3 region has 10 residues. CDR3 amino acids: CASKQGGYTF. The DNA for the CDR3 is TGTGCCAGCAAGCAAGGCGGCTACACCTTC. Combining the CDR3 with reference TRBV2 and TRBJ1-2 gives the whole variable domain EPEVTQTPSHQVTQMGQEVILRCVPISNHLYFYWYRQILGQKVEFLVSFYNNEISEKSEIFDDQFSVERPDGSNFTLKIRSTKLEDSAMYFCASKQGGYTFGSGTRLTVV.

The genes are TRBV4-2 and TRBJ2-3, with 7 bases aligning to TRBD2. V shed 1 base, J shed 8 bases, and the junction held 9 bases outside the gene matches. There are 15 residues in the CDR3. Germline V gene lookup returns CDR1 LGHNA and CDR2 YNFKEQ. The CDR3 coding sequence is TGTGCCAGCAGCCAAGGCGCGGGAGTACGAGGTACGCAGTATTTT. Amino acid sequence: CASSQGAGVRGTQYF.

The chain recombines TRBV7-9 with TRBJ1-1; D remains ambiguous. V dropped 5 bases and J dropped 1 base, with 20 bases sitting between them. Per the germline V gene, CDR1 is SEHNR and CDR2 is FQNEAQ (reference sequence). The CDR3 has 17 amino acids. The CDR3: CASSPTDRTWENTEAFF. The CDR3 DNA reads as TGTGCCAGCAGCCCGACTGACCGCACTTGGGAGAACACTGAAGCTTTCTTT.

The V and J genes are TRBV2 and TRBJ2-7; 8 bases align to TRBD1. Germline CDR1 reads SNHLY; CDR2 reads FYNNEI. This CDR3 spans 13 amino acids. V was clipped by 6 bases and J by 5 bases; unmatched bases: 6. CDR3: CASSSDRGNEQYF. CDR3 coding DNA: TGTGCCAGCAGCTCCGACAGGGGAAACGAGCAGTACTTC.

This clonotype was observed a few times. The rearrangement uses TRBV29-1 and TRBJ2-2; D gene uncertain. The CDR3 totals 12 residues. Germline CDR1 SQVTM, CDR2 ANQGSEA. Trimming pared 4 bases from V and 7 bases from J, leaving 10 bases between. The CDR3 spells CSVAWPNGELFF. The CDR3 bases are TGCAGCGTTGCGTGGCCAAACGGGGAGCTGTTTTTT.

V and J are TRBV7-6 and TRBJ1-4, with D tentatively TRBD1 (6 bases). The CDR3 sequence is 15 residues long. V lost 2 bases and J 4 bases, leaving 11 bases between the germline ends. CDR1 and CDR2 from the germline V gene are SGHVS and FNYEAQ. The CDR3 region has the DNA TGTGCCAGCAGCTTAATTGGACAGATTAATGAAAAACTGTTTTTT. Its translation is CASSLIGQINEKLFF.

The V gene is TRBV7-6, the J gene TRBJ2-2, with 8 bases aligning to TRBD2. CDR1 is SGHVS and CDR2 is FNYEAQ in the germline V gene. Trimming at V came to 2 bases and at J to 5 bases, leaving 13 bases not matched to a gene. The CDR3 extends over 18 amino acids. In DNA, the CDR3 is TGTGCCAGCAGCTTATTTGGGTCGAGCGGGAGTAAAACCGGGGAGCTGTTTTTT. The encoded protein is CASSLFGSSGSKTGELFF.

CDR3 in amino acids: CASSSGGTGSWGTEAFF. The CDR3 DNA reads TGTGCCAGCAGCTCTGGCGGGACAGGGAGTTGGGGGACTGAAGCTTTCTTT. The genes are TRBV7-9 and TRBJ1-1; the match to TRBD1 covers 9 bases. The V gene end was trimmed by 4 bases and the J gene end by 5 bases; junction bases not matched to a gene: 14. CDR1 and CDR2 (germline): SEHNR, FQNEAQ (reference sequence). The CDR3 consists of 17 residues. Drawing the rest from reference TRBV7-9 and TRBJ1-1, the complete variable domain is DTGVSQNPRHKITKRGQNVTFRCDPISEHNRLYWYRQTLGQGPEFLTYFQNEAQLEKSRLLSDRFSAERPKGSFSTLEIQRTEQGDSAMYLCASSSGGTGSWGTEAFFGQGTRLTVV.

This clonotype came up many times. This CDR3 is CASSEGTVMNTEAFF. Here the CDR3 DNA reads TGTGCCAGCAGTGAAGGGACAGTTATGAACACTGAAGCTTTCTTT. The chain couples TRBV6-1 to TRBJ1-1; tentatively, D is TRBD1 (6 bases). The germline V gene has CDR1 MNHNS and CDR2 SASEGT. CDR3 length equals 15 residues. V lost 1 base, J lost 0 bases, and 9 bases lay in between.

Details on this clonotype: Compared with germline, one end of the junction differs, possibly owing to a read error. This chain connects TRBV7-7 to TRBJ1-1; 10 bases map to TRBD1. Looked up from germline, CDR1 is SSHAT and CDR2 is FNYEAQ (reference sequence). This CDR3 is 14 amino acids long. As DNA, the CDR3 is TGTGCTAGCAGCTTACGGGACAGGGGAACTGAAGTTTTCTTT. Protein product: CASSLRDRGTEVFF.

This clonotype was observed a few times. A much more abundant neighbour one base away suggests this may be a read error. The gene calls are TRBV12-3 or TRBV12-4 and TRBJ1-1; D gene uncertain. The V end lost 5 bases, the J end lost 0 bases, and 13 bases lay between the germline ends. This CDR3 comprises 15 residues. In DNA form, the CDR3 reads TGTGCCAGCAGTCCCCTTATGCGGCTGAACACTGAAGCTTTCTTT. Translating it yields CASSPLMRLNTEAFF.

This chain connects TRBV20-1 to TRBJ2-3; the D call may be TRBD1 or TRBD2 (5 bases each). V shed 1 base and J shed 4 bases, with 9 bases lying between them. The CDR3 has 13 residues. Germline CDR1 DFQATT, CDR2 SNEGSKA (reference sequence). CDR3 nucleotide sequence: TGCAGTGCTAGAGGGGGGTTGGCAGATACGCAGTATTTT. It encodes CSARGGLADTQYF.

The sample holds many counts of this clonotype. The chain links TRBV6-5 to TRBJ1-2; perhaps TRBD1 as D (6 bases). Trimming removed 0 bases at V and 3 bases at J, with 17 bases between. This CDR3 spans 17 amino acids. Germline CDR1 MNHEY, CDR2 SVGAGI. This chain's CDR3 is CASSYSMGRGPDYGYTF. The DNA for the CDR3 is TGTGCCAGCAGTTACTCGATGGGCCGGGGGCCTGACTATGGCTACACCTTC.

This chain uses TRBV14 with TRBJ2-1; TRBD1 is a possible D gene (5 bases). The CDR3 runs to 14 residues. The V and J ends lost 1 base and 15 bases respectively, with 19 bases between them. The germline gives CDR1 SGHDN, CDR2 FVKESK. The CDR3 here is CASSQGEAQGNMFF. In DNA, the CDR3 is TGTGCCAGCAGCCAAGGAGAGGCGCAGGGAAATATGTTCTTC. Full variable domain (missing parts from reference TRBV14 and TRBJ2-1): EAGVTQFPSHSVIEKGQTVTLRCDPISGHDNLYWYRRVMGKEIKFLLHFVKESKQDESGMPNNRFLAERTGGTYSTLKVQPAELEDSGVYFCASSQGEAQGNMFFGPGTRLTVL.

The rearrangement joins TRBV14 to TRBJ2-1; TRBD1 might be the D (6 bases). The CDR3 consists of 15 residues. Germline values: CDR1 SGHDN, CDR2 FVKESK. V lost 3 bases and J 3 bases, leaving 12 bases between the germline ends. The CDR3 is CASSHEQGIYNEQFF. In DNA form, the CDR3 reads TGTGCCAGCAGCCATGAACAGGGTATCTACAATGAGCAGTTCTTC.

This chain joins TRBV4-1 and TRBJ1-1, with no clear D. Germline V gene sequence: CDR1 MGHRA, CDR2 YSYEKL. CDR3 length equals 10 residues. V was shortened by 8 bases and J by 5 bases, with 6 bases between the two germline ends. The CDR3 protein is CASVGTEAFF. The DNA of the CDR3 is TGCGCCAGCGTGGGGACTGAAGCTTTCTTT.